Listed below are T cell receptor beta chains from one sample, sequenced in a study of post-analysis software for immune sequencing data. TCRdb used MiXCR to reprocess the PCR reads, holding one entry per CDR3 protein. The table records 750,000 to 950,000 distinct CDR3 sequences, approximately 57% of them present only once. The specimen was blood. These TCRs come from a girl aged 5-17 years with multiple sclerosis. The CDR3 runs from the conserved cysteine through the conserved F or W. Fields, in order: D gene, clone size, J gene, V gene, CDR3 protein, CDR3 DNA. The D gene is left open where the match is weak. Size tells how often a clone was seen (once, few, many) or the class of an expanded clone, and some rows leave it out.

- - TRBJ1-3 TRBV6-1 CASSEAGTAYTIYF TGTGCCAGCAGTGAGGCGGGGACGGCTTACACCATATATTTT
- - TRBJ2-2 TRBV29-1 CSVGISGTDTGELFF TGCAGCGTTGGTATCTCAGGGACGGACACCGGGGAGCTGTTTTTT
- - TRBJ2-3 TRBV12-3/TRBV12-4 CASSAGGALSLDTQYF TGTGCCAGCAGTGCCGGCGGGGCCCTGTCTTTGGATACGCAGTATTTT
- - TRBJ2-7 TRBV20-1 CSARDLGGDYEQYF TGCAGTGCTAGAGATCTTGGCGGGGACTACGAGCAGTACTTC
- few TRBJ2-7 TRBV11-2 CASSLDAGQGFSYEQYF TGTGCCAGCAGCTTAGATGCAGGGCAGGGGTTCTCCTACGAGCAGTACTTC
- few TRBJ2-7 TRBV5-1 CASSVRLGAYEQYF TGCGCCAGCAGCGTAAGACTAGGAGCCTACGAGCAGTACTTC
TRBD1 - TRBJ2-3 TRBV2 CASSGGQGRTDTQYF TGTGCCAGCAGTGGTGGACAGGGGCGAACAGATACGCAGTATTTT
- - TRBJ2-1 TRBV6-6 CASSYGAGGGEQFF TGTGCCAGCAGTTACGGAGCAGGGGGAGGTGAGCAGTTCTTC
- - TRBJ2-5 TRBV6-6 CASRVGGTEQYF TGTGCCAGCAGGGTCGGAGGCACTGAGCAGTACTTC
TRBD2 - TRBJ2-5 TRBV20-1 CSASLAGGREETQYF TGCAGTGCTAGTTTAGCGGGGGGCCGGGAGGAGACCCAGTACTTC
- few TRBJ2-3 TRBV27 CASSPFEGVTDTQYF TGTGCCAGCAGTCCCTTTGAGGGGGTCACAGATACGCAGTATTTT
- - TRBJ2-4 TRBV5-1 CASSPKEKNIQYF TGCGCCAGCAGCCCAAAGGAGAAAAACATTCAGTACTTC
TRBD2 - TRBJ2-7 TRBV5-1 CASSLGTSGSSYEQYF TGCGCCAGCAGCCTCGGGACTAGCGGAAGCTCCTACGAGCAGTACTTC
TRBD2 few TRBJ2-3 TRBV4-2 CASSQSGLAGGDTQYF TGTGCCAGCAGCCAATCCGGACTAGCGGGAGGAGATACGCAGTATTTT
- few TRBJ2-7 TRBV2 CASSEYGGLSPIPPISYEQYF TGTGCCAGCAGCGAATACGGCGGGCTCTCTCCTATCCCACCAATCTCCTACGAGCAGTACTTC